This TCR beta chain was identified in a study of blood T cell repertoires in COVID-19. The wider study: The study drew acute and convalescent COVID-19 samples from the United States, Italy and Spain.

In the study's own analysis: Estimates of nucleated cell counts were drawn from the amplification of reference gene primers. Profiling relied on immunoSEQ multiplex PCR, and the TCRdb table lists in-frame clones only, not all of them. That table is the source of V, J and clone size, and D and trimming were worked out from the DNA. The profile shows roughly 260,000 clones, less than 85% of them singletons. The sequencing input was peripheral blood. The receptor was isolated from a woman aged 80 or older with active or convalescent COVID-19.

This chain's CDR3 is CASSPPSRQETQYF. The CDR3 bases are TGTGCCAGCTCACCACCCAGCAGGCAAGAGACCCAGTACTTC. This chain links TRBV18 with TRBJ2-5; D uncertain. The germline V gene encodes CDR1 KGHSH and CDR2 LQKENI. Trimming pared 0 bases from V and 2 bases from J, leaving 7 bases between. The CDR3 length is 14 residues.